This T cell receptor beta chain was sequenced for a study of blood T cell repertoires in COVID-19. Study in general: Samples of COVID-19 (acute and convalescent) were obtained from the United States, Italy and Spain. PBMCs, B-cell-depleted T cells, or T cells were the source of the cDNA or gDNA that made up the material.

The J segment lost 1 base and the V segment lost 4 bases, leaving 5 bases of the junction unmatched. This CDR3 region has 15 residues. CDR1 LGHNT and CDR2 FRNRAP come from the germline V gene. The authors' processing: Estimation of nucleated cell counts relied on the amplification of reference gene primers. Clones were sequenced by immunoSEQ multiplex PCR, and TCRdb holds only the in-frame ones, with some missing. That table is the source of V, J and clone size, and D and trimming were worked out from the DNA. The data contain about 160,000 clones, approximately 81% of them singletons. The sequence came from a human donor with acute or convalescent COVID-19. The donor label of this sample is uncertain. This chain links TRBV12-5 with TRBJ2-5, with 8 bases aligning to TRBD2. Sequenced: peripheral blood. The CDR3 here is CASGSSLAAQETQYF. The DNA of the CDR3 is TGTGCTAGTGGTTCTTCACTAGCGGCCCAAGAGACCCAGTACTTC.